This T cell receptor (beta chain) comes out of a study of PD-1 blockade in classical Hodgkin lymphoma. The table lists this clone with a count of one. The target antigen is unknown. Study-wide findings and caveats: Relapsed/refractory patients reportedly had lower baseline diversity than newly diagnosed patients. Diversity in CD4+ TCRs, unlike that measured in CD8+ TCRs, had risen significantly by C4D1.

This CDR3 comprises 15 residues. CDR1 and CDR2 from the germline V gene are PRHDT and FYEKMQ (reference sequence). V gave up 5 bases and J gave up 7 bases; unmatched junction bases: 12. As for time point: cycle 4 day 1 (C4D1), after six to seven weeks of nivolumab. With no exception, relapse followed autologous stem cell transplantation in all patients, and brentuximab vedotin exposure varied. Using immunoSEQ multiplex PCR, the repertoire was profiled, and TCRdb retains in-frame clones only, with some absent. The repertoire holds around 60,000 clones, with approximately 94% as singletons. The TCR comes from a human donor with classical Hodgkin lymphoma. This specimen was peripheral blood mononuclear cells (PBMCs), taken before the fourth cycle of nivolumab. The chain recombines TRBV13 with TRBJ2-7; 9 bases are a match to TRBD1. The CDR3: CASSALKDRGLEQYF. CDR3 DNA: TGTGCCAGCAGCGCTTTAAAGGACAGGGGATTAGAGCAGTACTTC.